These 9 T cell receptor beta chains originate from one sample sequenced in a study of cytomegalovirus exposure and HLA in healthy donors. The PCR was carried out with 60 Vbeta primers and 13 Jbeta primers. Some clones are missing from TCRdb's copy, which holds only in-frame ones; the method was immunoSEQ multiplex PCR. In the table there are about 98,000 clones, 81% of which are singletons. Material: PBMCs. These receptors were collected from a man in his forties in good health and CMV-seronegative.

V gene TRBV7-9 combines with J gene TRBJ2-7; 8 bases line up with TRBD1. The V and J ends lost 3 bases and 4 bases, in that order; junction bases with no gene match: 5. The germline V gene has CDR1 SEHNR and CDR2 FQNEAQ (reference sequence). The CDR3 contains 14 residues. The CDR3 reads CASSLGTGPYEQYF. The CDR3 DNA sequence: TGTGCCAGCAGCTTGGGGACAGGTCCGTACGAGCAGTACTTC.

This rearrangement joins TRBV19 to TRBJ2-7; TRBD1 matches 10 bases. Germline CDR1 is LNHDA and CDR2 is SQIVND (reference sequence). The trim removed 6 bases at V and 0 bases at J, leaving 5 bases unmatched. This CDR3 has 15 residues. The CDR3 region is CASSSTGGSSYEQYF. In DNA form, the CDR3 reads TGTGCCAGTAGCTCGACAGGGGGCAGCTCCTACGAGCAGTACTTC. Full variable domain (missing parts from reference TRBV19 and TRBJ2-7): DGGITQSPKYLFRKEGQNVTLSCEQNLNHDAMYWYRQDPGQGLRLIYYSQIVNDFQKGDIAEGYSVSREKKESFPLTVTSAQKNPTAFYLCASSSTGGSSYEQYFGPGTRLTVT.

This clone was found a few times. This chain uses TRBV27 with TRBJ1-6; possible D gene TRBD1, 5 bases. The germline V gene has CDR1 MNHEY and CDR2 SMNVEV (reference sequence). Between the trimmed V and J ends, which lost 3 bases and 6 bases, there was a span of 9 bases. This CDR3 region has 14 residues. CDR3 nucleotide sequence: TGTGCCAGCAGTTTCCTCCAGGGTAATTCACCCCTCCACTTT. Encoded protein: CASSFLQGNSPLHF.

The chain couples TRBV11-2 to TRBJ2-1; D perhaps matches TRBD1 (5 bases). V lost 1 base, J lost 1 base, and 11 bases lay in between. CDR1 is SGHAT and CDR2 is FQNNGV in the germline V gene. The CDR3 is 16 residues long. The CDR3 DNA reads as TGTGCCAGCAGCTTAGTCGGTTCAGGGTCCTACAATGAGCAGTTCTTC. It specifies CASSLVGSGSYNEQFF.

This chain links TRBV10-3 with TRBJ2-1; no firm D call. Germline V gene data show CDR1 as ENHRY and CDR2 as SYGVKD. V was shortened by 3 bases and J by 1 base, with 7 bases between the two germline ends. The CDR3 totals 14 residues. The CDR3 DNA reads TGTGCCATCAGTGATTCCGGGTCCTACAATGAGCAGTTCTTC. The encoded protein is CAISDSGSYNEQFF.

The chain is built from TRBV30 and TRBJ2-7; TRBD1 matches 7 bases. Germline V gives CDR1 GTSNPN, CDR2 SVGIG (reference sequence). V was pared by 1 base and J by 2 bases, with 2 bases of the junction left unmatched. CDR3 size: 13 residues. CDR3 nucleotides: TGTGCCTGGAGTGCCGGGACAGCCTACGAGCAGTACTTC. As protein: CAWSAGTAYEQYF.

This sequence joins TRBV19 and TRBJ2-2; maybe TRBD2 (6 bases). The CDR3 is made up of 15 amino acids. Germline V CDR1 and CDR2: LNHDA, SQIVND (reference sequence). V lost 8 bases to trimming and J lost 0 bases, with 13 bases between them. The CDR3 region has the DNA TGTGCCAGTTCTGCGGGAACTGCGAACACCGGGGAGCTGTTTTTT. Translation: CASSAGTANTGELFF.

This clone occurred a few times. V and J are TRBV6-6 and TRBJ2-2; 7 nucleotides agree with TRBD1. After removal of 8 bases from V and 4 bases from J, the junction contained 4 bases not matched to a gene. Germline V gene sequence: CDR1 MNHNY, CDR2 SVGAGI (reference sequence). This CDR3 contains 13 residues. The CDR3 nucleotides are TGTGCCAGCGACAGGGTCGGCACCGGGGAGCTGTTTTTT. Translating gives CASDRVGTGELFF.

The chain has TRBV5-1 and TRBJ2-2, with D perhaps matching TRBD2 (6 bases). Trimming left V 1 base short and J 4 bases short, with 14 bases between. This CDR3 has 16 amino acids. CDR1 is SGHRS and CDR2 is YFSETQ in the germline V gene. CDR3 DNA: TGCGCCAGCAGCTTGAGCGGAGGGCTACCCACCGGGGAGCTGTTTTTT. Residues: CASSLSGGLPTGELFF.